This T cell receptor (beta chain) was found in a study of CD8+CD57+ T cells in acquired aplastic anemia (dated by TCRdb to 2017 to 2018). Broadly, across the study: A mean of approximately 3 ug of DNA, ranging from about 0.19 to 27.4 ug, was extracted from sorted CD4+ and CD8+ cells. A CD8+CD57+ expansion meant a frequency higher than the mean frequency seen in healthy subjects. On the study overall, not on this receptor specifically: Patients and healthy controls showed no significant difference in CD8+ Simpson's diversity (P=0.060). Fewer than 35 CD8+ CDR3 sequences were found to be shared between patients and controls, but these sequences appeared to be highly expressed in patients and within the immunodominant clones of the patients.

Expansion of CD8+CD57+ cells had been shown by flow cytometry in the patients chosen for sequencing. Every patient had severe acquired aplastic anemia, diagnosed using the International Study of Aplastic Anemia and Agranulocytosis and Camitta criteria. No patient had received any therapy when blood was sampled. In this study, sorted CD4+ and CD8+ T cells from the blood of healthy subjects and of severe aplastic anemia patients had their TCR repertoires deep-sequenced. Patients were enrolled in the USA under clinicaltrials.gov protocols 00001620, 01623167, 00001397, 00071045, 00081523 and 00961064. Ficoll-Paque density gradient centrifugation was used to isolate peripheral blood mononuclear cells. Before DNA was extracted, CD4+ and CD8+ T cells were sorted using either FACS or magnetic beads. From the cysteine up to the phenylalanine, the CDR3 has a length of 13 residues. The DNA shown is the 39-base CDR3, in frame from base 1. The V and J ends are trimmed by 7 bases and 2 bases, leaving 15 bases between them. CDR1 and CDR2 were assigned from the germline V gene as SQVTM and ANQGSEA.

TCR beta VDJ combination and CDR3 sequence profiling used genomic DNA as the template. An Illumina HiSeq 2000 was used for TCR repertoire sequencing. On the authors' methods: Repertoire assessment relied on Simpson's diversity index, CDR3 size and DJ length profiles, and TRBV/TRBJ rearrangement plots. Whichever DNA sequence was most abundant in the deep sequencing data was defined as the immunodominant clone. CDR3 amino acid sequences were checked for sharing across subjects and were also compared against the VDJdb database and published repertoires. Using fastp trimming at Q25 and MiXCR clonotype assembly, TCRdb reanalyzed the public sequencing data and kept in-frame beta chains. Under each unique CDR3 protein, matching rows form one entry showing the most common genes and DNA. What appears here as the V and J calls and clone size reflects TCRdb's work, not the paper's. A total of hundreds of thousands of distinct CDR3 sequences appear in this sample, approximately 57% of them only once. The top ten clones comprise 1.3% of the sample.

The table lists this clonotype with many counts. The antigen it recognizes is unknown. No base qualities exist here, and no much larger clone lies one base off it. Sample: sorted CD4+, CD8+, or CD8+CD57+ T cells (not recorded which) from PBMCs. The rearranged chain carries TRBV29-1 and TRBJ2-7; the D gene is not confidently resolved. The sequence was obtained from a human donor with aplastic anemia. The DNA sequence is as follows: TGCAGCGCAACGCGGACGGCTGCCTACGAGCAGTACTTC. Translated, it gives CSATRTAAYEQYF.